This TCR beta chain was identified in a study of T cell repertoires in cytomegalovirus infection. On the study more broadly: Based on public TCR beta signatures, there were indications of CMV infection and of a matching HLA type. Study findings and constraints: Of the TCR beta families, the public ones yielded a cumulative frequency that identified carriers of CMV plus the relevant HLA. The ex vivo response showed dominance by HLA-C-restricted CMV-specific TCR beta clonotypes.

Trimming stripped 2 bases from V and 4 bases from J, with 24 bases between. Germline CDR1 LGHNA, CDR2 YNFKEQ. The CDR3 is 19 residues long. TCRdb re-called the reads through MiXCR, storing one row per CDR3 protein. The sample contains under 450,000 distinct CDR3 sequences, roughly 34% of which appear only once. This clonotype was seen a handful of times. Its antigen is as yet unknown. The sample was cultured PBMCs, taken from culture after CMV antigen stimulation. This receptor was taken from a human donor in good health (CMV status not recorded). Some clones in this sample may be carry-over from other donors' samples. V gene TRBV4-2 combines with J gene TRBJ2-1; D tentatively fits TRBD1 or TRBD2 (5 bases each). The CDR3: CASSQRLGVSSTPYNEQFF. Written as DNA, the CDR3 is TGTGCCAGCAGCCAACGCTTGGGGGTTAGCTCGACCCCTTACAATGAGCAGTTCTTC.